This TCR beta chain comes out of a study of PD-1 blockade in classical Hodgkin lymphoma. Overall study results and limits: Newly diagnosed patients reportedly trailed healthy donors in baseline TCR diversity. Exclusion was the outcome for patients who began nivolumab under 1 year after ASCT. Diversity in CD4+ TCRs, unlike that measured in CD8+ TCRs, had risen significantly by C4D1.

All the patients suffered relapse after autologous stem cell transplantation, and brentuximab vedotin exposure differed. Best responses included complete response and partial response; otherwise, the best response was progressive disease. Assay used: immunoSEQ multiplex PCR; TCRdb lists only in-frame clones, some missing. This sample has 66,000 or so clones, with 71% found just once. V lost 3 bases and J lost 3; bases outside the gene matches: 5. CDR1 SGHNT and CDR2 YENEEA come from the germline V gene. The CDR3 is 15 residues long. A remark on this clone: The antigen is undetermined.

Sequenced here: peripheral blood mononuclear cells (PBMCs), sampled before the second cycle of nivolumab. The sequence came from a human donor with classical Hodgkin lymphoma. The chain recombines TRBV11-3 with TRBJ2-3, with TRBD1 identical over 8 bases. In DNA, the CDR3 is TGTGCCAGCAGCTTTGGACAGGGAAGGACAGATACGCAGTATTTT. Translated, it gives CASSFGQGRTDTQYF.